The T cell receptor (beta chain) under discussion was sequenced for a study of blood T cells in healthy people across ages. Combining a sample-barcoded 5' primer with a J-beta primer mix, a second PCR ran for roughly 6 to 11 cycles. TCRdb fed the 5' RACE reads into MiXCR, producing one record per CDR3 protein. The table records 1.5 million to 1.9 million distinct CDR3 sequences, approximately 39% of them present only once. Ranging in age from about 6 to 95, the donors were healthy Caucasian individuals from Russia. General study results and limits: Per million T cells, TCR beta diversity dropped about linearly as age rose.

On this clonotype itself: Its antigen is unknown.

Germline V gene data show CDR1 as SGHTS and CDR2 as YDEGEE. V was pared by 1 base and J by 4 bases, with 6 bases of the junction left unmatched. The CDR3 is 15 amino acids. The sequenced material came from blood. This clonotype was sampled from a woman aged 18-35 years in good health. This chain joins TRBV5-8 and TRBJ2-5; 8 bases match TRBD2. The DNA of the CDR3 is TGTGCCAGCAGCTTGTATGGCCGGGGGGGAGAGACCCAGTACTTC. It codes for CASSLYGRGGETQYF.